These 28 T cell receptor beta chains were all obtained from the same sample, sequenced in a study of OX40 agonist ivuxolimab in advanced cancers. This table comes from immunoSEQ multiplex PCR, and its TCRdb copy is limited to in-frame clones, with some not included. The sample holds around 21,000 clones, 85% to 90% seen once. The material was CD4+ or CD8+ T cells sorted from blood, obtained in a trial of the OX40 agonist ivuxolimab. These receptors were collected from an adult with an advanced solid tumor such as melanoma, head and neck, liver or kidney cancer.

The chain recombines TRBV4-1 with TRBJ1-1, with D hard to call. This CDR3 region has 15 residues. Germline V gene data show CDR1 as MGHRA and CDR2 as YSYEKL. V shed 1 base and J shed 4 bases, with 13 bases lying between them. In DNA, the CDR3 is TGCGCCAGCAGCCAAGCGGGAGGGTTCGTCACTGAAGCTTTCTTT. Translating it yields CASSQAGGFVTEAFF.

This chain joins TRBV5-1 and TRBJ1-1; TRBD1 agrees at 8 bases. This CDR3 contains 13 residues. Germline-derived CDR1 and CDR2 are SGHRS and YFSETQ. V shed 4 bases, J shed 5 bases, and the junction held 4 bases outside the gene matches. The DNA of the CDR3 is TGCGCCAGCAGCGTCACAGGGGGAACTGAAGCTTTCTTT. Translated: CASSVTGGTEAFF.

The rearrangement links TRBV5-1 to TRBJ2-1; 9 bases agree with TRBD1. Trimming removed 4 bases from V and 4 bases from J; junction bases left unmatched: 9. This CDR3 spans 16 amino acids. Germline CDR1 SGHRS, CDR2 YFSETQ. The CDR3 region has the DNA TGCGCCAGCAGCCCCGAGGACAGGGGTGAGTACAATGAGCAGTTCTTC. This encodes CASSPEDRGEYNEQFF.

This clone was recorded a few times. At the DNA level, this CDR3 is encoded by other sequences in the same sample as well. V usage is TRBV28 and J usage is TRBJ2-7; no clear D gene. Germline values: CDR1 MDHEN, CDR2 SYDVKM. Trimming removed 2 bases from V and 4 bases from J, with 3 bases in between. The CDR3 runs to 11 residues. The CDR3 nucleotides read TGTGCCAGCAGTTTAGGATACGAGCAGTACTTC. As protein: CASSLGYEQYF.

The chain carries TRBV7-6 and TRBJ2-3; possibly TRBD1 for D (5 bases). The V gene lost 5 bases and the J gene lost 5 bases, with 14 bases spanning the gap. This CDR3 contains 14 residues. Germline assignment: CDR1 SGHVS and CDR2 FNYEAQ. CDR3 sequence reads: CASSPRQMRDTQYF. The DNA for the CDR3 is TGTGCCAGCAGCCCGCGACAGATGAGAGATACGCAGTATTTT.

The gene calls are TRBV5-6 and TRBJ1-4; 8 positions agree with TRBD1. The germline V gene encodes CDR1 SGHDT and CDR2 YYEEEE. The CDR3 contains 14 residues. The V segment lost 3 bases and the J segment 5 bases; nucleotides outside the gene matches: 3. CDR3 amino acids: CASSWTGRNEKLFF. CDR3 DNA sequence: TGTGCCAGCAGCTGGACAGGGAGGAATGAAAAACTGTTTTTT.

The V gene is TRBV7-6, the J gene TRBJ2-3, with D possibly being TRBD2 (7 bases). Germline V gene data show CDR1 as SGHVS and CDR2 as FNYEAQ. This CDR3 is built from 14 residues. Trimming stripped 5 bases from V and 3 bases from J, with 12 bases between. The CDR3 DNA reads TGTGCCAGCAGCCCGGGGAGGGGGACAGATACGCAGTATTTT. Translating it yields CASSPGRGTDTQYF.

This clone appeared once. The rearrangement links TRBV29-1 to TRBJ2-2; 7 bases match TRBD1. V shed 8 bases and J 5 bases; nucleotides not matched to a gene: 14. The CDR3 runs 15 residues. Per germline, CDR1 SQVTM and CDR2 ANQGSEA. In DNA, the CDR3 is TGCAGCACCCTCCTACCCACAGGGGCGACCGGGGAGCTGTTTTTT. Its translation is CSTLLPTGATGELFF.

On this clone itself: One junction end disagrees with the germline gene, perhaps due to a read error. The V gene is TRBV16, the J gene TRBJ2-3, with 7 bases lining up with TRBD1. The CDR3 length is 13 residues. Germline lookup yields CDR1 KGHSY and CDR2 FQNENV. The CDR3 here is CASSQDRTATQYF. CDR3 bases: TGTGCCAGCAGCCAGGACAGGACAGCTACGCAGTATTTT. Complete variable domain (other parts from reference TRBV16 and TRBJ2-3): GEEVAQTPKHLVRGEGQKAKLYCAPIKGHSYVFWYQQVLKNEFKFLISFQNENVFDETGMPKERFSAKCLPNSPCSLEIQATKLEDSAVYFCASSQDRTATQYFGPGTRLTVL.

There are a few counts of this clone. V gene TRBV6-9 combines with J gene TRBJ1-1, with 8 bases aligning to TRBD1. The CDR3 extends over 14 amino acids. The germline gives CDR1 MNHGY, CDR2 SVAAGI. Trimming cost V 10 bases and J 6 bases; bases outside gene matches: 13. As DNA, the CDR3 is TGTGCCACTTCGTTTTTCGGACAGGGTGCTGAAGCTTTCTTT. It specifies CATSFFGQGAEAFF.

This chain joins TRBV27 and TRBJ1-1; D uncertain. The CDR3 covers 15 residues. V was pared by 5 bases and J by 7 bases, with 20 bases between. Germline-derived CDR1 and CDR2 are MNHEY and SMNVEV (reference sequence). This CDR3 reads CASSRRGDLRGEAFF. The DNA of the CDR3 is TGTGCCAGCAGTCGCCGGGGAGATTTGCGGGGTGAAGCTTTCTTT.

The chain couples TRBV7-2 to TRBJ1-5, with 7 nucleotides matching TRBD1. The germline V gene encodes CDR1 SGHTA and CDR2 FQGNSA. Trimming took 5 bases from V and 1 from J; bases not matched to a gene: 11. The CDR3 length is 17 residues. DNA for the CDR3: TGTGCCAGCAGCCCAGGACAGGCCGCCTGGAGCAATCAGCCCCAGCATTTT. This gives the protein CASSPGQAAWSNQPQHF.

In nucleotides, the CDR3 is TGTGCCAGCAGTCAGGGAGGAAACTATGGCTACACCTTC. It codes for CASSQGGNYGYTF. The chain links TRBV6-5 to TRBJ1-2, with D perhaps TRBD1 (5 bases). The CDR3 has 13 amino acids. Trimming pared 5 bases from V and 2 bases from J, leaving 9 bases between. Germline V lookup: CDR1 MNHEY, CDR2 SVGAGI.

The chain joins TRBV7-9 to TRBJ1-2; unclear D gene. The V gene's germline CDR1 is SEHNR and CDR2 FQNEAQ (reference sequence). This CDR3 comprises 13 residues. Trimming removed 3 bases from V and 1 base from J, with 6 bases in between. For the CDR3, the DNA is TGTGCCAGCAGCTTGGGCTTTAACTATGGCTACACCTTC. The encoded protein is CASSLGFNYGYTF.

This sequence joins TRBV27 and TRBJ1-1; D is perhaps TRBD1 (6 bases). Germline CDR1 and CDR2: MNHEY and SMNVEV (reference sequence). The CDR3 is 15 residues long. V lost 7 bases, J lost 3 bases, and 18 bases lay in between. The CDR3 here is CASIRGPGPDTEAFF. The CDR3 DNA reads as TGTGCCAGCATCAGGGGACCGGGACCCGACACTGAAGCTTTCTTT.

The chain combines TRBV5-4 with TRBJ2-5, with 10 nucleotides matching TRBD2. TRBJ2-7 matches the DNA end more closely, so the J call is doubtful. CDR1 and CDR2 from the germline V gene are SGHNT and YYREEE (reference sequence). The CDR3 has 15 residues. DNA of the CDR3: TGTGCCAGCAGCTACAGCGGGGGGGAAACCTACGAGCAGTACTTC. This encodes CASSYSGGETYEQYF.

The rearrangement joins TRBV7-6 to TRBJ1-4; 7 nucleotides match TRBD1. The ends lost 5 bases at V and 1 base at J; junction bases unmatched: 7. The germline CDR1 and CDR2 sequences are SGHVS and FNYEAQ. The CDR3 contains 16 residues. The CDR3 nucleotides are TGTGCCAGCAGCCCCGGAGGGGGCGGAACTAATGAAAAACTGTTTTTT. As protein: CASSPGGGGTNEKLFF.

The V and J genes are TRBV4-1 and TRBJ2-7, with TRBD1 identical over 9 bases. The CDR3 length is 15 residues. The V and J ends lost 1 base and 2 bases, in that order; junction bases with no gene match: 3. CDR1 MGHRA and CDR2 YSYEKL come from the germline V gene. The CDR3 here is CASSQGGQGTYEQYF. The CDR3 nucleotides are TGCGCCAGCAGCCAAGGGGGACAGGGTACCTACGAGCAGTACTTC.

This clone has only a few counts. V is TRBV27 and J is TRBJ1-1; D is uncertain. Germline V CDR1 and CDR2: MNHEY, SMNVEV (reference sequence). Trimming took 6 bases from V and 1 from J, leaving 3 bases between them. This CDR3 is 11 amino acids long. CDR3 nucleotide sequence: TGTGCCAGCAGACAGAACACTGAAGCTTTCTTT. It encodes CASRQNTEAFF.

About this clone: The sample holds other DNA sequences that translate to the same CDR3. J is TRBJ1-5 and V is TRBV25-1, with TRBD1 matching 7 bases. Germline loops: CDR1 MGHDK, CDR2 SYGVNS. V dropped 4 bases and J dropped 4; count of bases not matched to a gene: 1. This CDR3 contains 13 residues. The CDR3 DNA sequence: TGTGCCAGCAGTGGACAGGGTAATCAGCCCCAGCATTTT. It yields the protein CASSGQGNQPQHF.

This sequence joins TRBV29-1 and TRBJ2-1; the match to TRBD2 covers 7 bases. The CDR3 has 13 residues. With 4 bases clipped from V and 8 bases from J, the junction kept 8 bases outside the gene matches. CDR1 and CDR2 (germline): SQVTM, ANQGSEA. DNA for the CDR3: TGCAGCGTTGTGGGACTACTAATGGATGAGCAGTTCTTC. Amino acids: CSVVGLLMDEQFF.

The chain employs TRBV7-9 and TRBJ2-5, with unresolved D. Germline-derived CDR1 and CDR2 are SEHNR and FQNEAQ (reference sequence). Deletions cut 5 bases from V and 1 base from J, with 14 bases between. The CDR3 runs 15 residues. CDR3 in DNA: TGTGCCAGCAGCGAAGGACCTACCTTCCAAGAGACCCAGTACTTC. Protein product: CASSEGPTFQETQYF.

For this clone: The missing conserved phenylalanine or tryptophan at the end of this CDR3 makes a read error likely. The DNA is left out, because the CDR3 cannot be placed on it with certainty; the CDR3 is given as TCRdb lists it. The rearrangement joins TRBV5-1 to TRBJ1-6. 13 amino acids form the CDR3, both terminal residues included. Per germline, CDR1 SGHRS and CDR2 YFSETQ. The CDR3: CASSLAGAGRLFP.

This rearrangement joins TRBV20-1 to TRBJ1-2; the D is unclear. Trimming stripped 6 bases from V and 4 bases from J, with 6 bases between. There are 10 residues in the CDR3. The germline V gene has CDR1 DFQATT and CDR2 SNEGSKA (reference sequence). The CDR3 is CSAFGYGYTF. CDR3 in DNA: TGCAGTGCCTTTGGCTATGGCTACACCTTC.

V usage is TRBV25-1 and J usage is TRBJ1-1; perhaps TRBD1 as D (5 bases). The V end lost 6 bases, the J end lost 2 bases, and 10 bases lay between the germline ends. CDR3 length: 13 amino acids. CDR1 and CDR2 (germline): MGHDK, SYGVNS. The CDR3 reads CASSRGGNTEAFF. In DNA form, the CDR3 reads TGTGCCAGCAGCCGGGGGGGAAACACTGAAGCTTTCTTT.

Concerning this clone itself: The sample has other DNA sequences that encode this CDR3 too. The rearrangement links TRBV4-2 to TRBJ2-7, with D maybe TRBD1 (6 bases). CDR1 and CDR2 from the germline V gene are LGHNA and YNFKEQ. The CDR3 totals 14 residues. Between the trimmed V and J ends, which lost 4 bases and 0 bases, there was a span of 10 bases. Written as DNA, the CDR3 is TGTGCCAGCAGCCCCGAGGACAGCTCCTACGAGCAGTACTTC. Its protein product is CASSPEDSSYEQYF.

A few counts support this clone. CDR3 sequence: CASSLNPGYGYTF. Written as DNA, the CDR3 is TGTGCCAGCAGCTTGAATCCGGGCTATGGCTACACCTTC. V usage is TRBV7-9 and J usage is TRBJ1-2; D gene ambiguous. The V gene's germline CDR1 is SEHNR and CDR2 FQNEAQ (reference sequence). CDR3 length: 13 residues. Trimming took off 3 bases at V and 4 bases at J, with 9 bases between the two ends.

V gene TRBV7-9 combines with J gene TRBJ2-7; D not resolved. Per the germline V gene, CDR1 is SEHNR and CDR2 is FQNEAQ (reference sequence). The CDR3 totals 12 residues. Trimming took off 2 bases at V and 2 bases at J, with 4 bases between the two ends. This chain's CDR3 is CASSLKPYEQYF. In nucleotides, the CDR3 is TGTGCCAGCAGCTTAAAACCCTACGAGCAGTACTTC.